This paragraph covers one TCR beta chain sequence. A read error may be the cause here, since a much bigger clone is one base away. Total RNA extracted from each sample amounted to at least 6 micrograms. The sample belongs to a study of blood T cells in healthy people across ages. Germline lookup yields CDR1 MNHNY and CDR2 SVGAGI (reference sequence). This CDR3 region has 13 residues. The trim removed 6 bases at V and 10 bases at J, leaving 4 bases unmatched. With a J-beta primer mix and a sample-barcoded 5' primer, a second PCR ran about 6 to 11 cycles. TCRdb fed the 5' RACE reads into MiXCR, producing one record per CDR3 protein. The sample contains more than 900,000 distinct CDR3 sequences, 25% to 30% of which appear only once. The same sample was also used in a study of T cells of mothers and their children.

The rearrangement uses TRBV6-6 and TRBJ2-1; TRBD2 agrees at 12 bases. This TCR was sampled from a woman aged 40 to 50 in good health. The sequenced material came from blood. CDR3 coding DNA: TGTGCCAGCAGCCCTAGCGGGGGGGTCGAGCAGTTCTTC. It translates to CASSPSGGVEQFF.